Listed below are T cell receptor beta chains from one sample, sequenced in a study of blood T cell repertoires in COVID-19. TCRdb's table, derived via immunoSEQ multiplex PCR, lists solely in-frame clones and lacks some. The data show tens of thousands of clones, approximately 88% seen once. The sample consisted of peripheral blood. All receptors come from a man older than 75 with active or convalescent COVID-19. CDR3s leave out the opening cysteine and the closing phenylalanine or tryptophan.

v_call: TRBV2; j_call: TRBJ1-2; cdr3_aa: ASRGTGGYYGYT
v_call: TRBV10-3; j_call: TRBJ1-5; cdr3_aa: AISESSRQGNQPQH
v_call: TRBV11-2; j_call: TRBJ2-3; cdr3_aa: ASSLVVSGIDTQY
v_call: TRBV11-2; j_call: TRBJ2-7; cdr3_aa: ASSAQTASEQY
v_call: TRBV5-5; j_call: TRBJ1-3; cdr3_aa: ASSLDPSGRGNTIY
v_call: TRBV7-2; j_call: TRBJ2-3; cdr3_aa: ASSLVKGERNTQY
v_call: TRBV6-5; j_call: TRBJ1-2; cdr3_aa: ASFRTGKKGGYT
v_call: TRBV29-1; j_call: TRBJ1-1; cdr3_aa: SGQGWGTEAF
v_call: TRBV6-5; j_call: TRBJ1-6; cdr3_aa: ASSQQGSYNSPLH
v_call: TRBV5-4; j_call: TRBJ2-5; cdr3_aa: ASSETGGDETQY
v_call: TRBV11-3; j_call: TRBJ2-5; cdr3_aa: ASSLTGYETQY
v_call: TRBV18; j_call: TRBJ2-2; cdr3_aa: ASSPAAQGTGELF
v_call: TRBV7-2; j_call: TRBJ2-5; cdr3_aa: ASSRGQKETQY
v_call: TRBV18; j_call: TRBJ2-3; cdr3_aa: ASAWLSGSTDTQY
v_call: TRBV3-1/TRBV3-2; j_call: TRBJ1-2; cdr3_aa: ASSPLGRGHYGYT
v_call: TRBV4-3; j_call: TRBJ1-1; cdr3_aa: ASSRLTGEWNTEAF
v_call: TRBV11-3; j_call: TRBJ2-7; cdr3_aa: ASSSSTGGN
v_call: TRBV11-2; j_call: TRBJ1-1; cdr3_aa: ASSLGQLNTEAF
v_call: TRBV6-5; j_call: TRBJ1-1; cdr3_aa: ASSEDRKNTEAF
v_call: TRBV6-5; j_call: TRBJ2-7; cdr3_aa: ASGESGGPTEQY
v_call: TRBV6-2/TRBV6-3; j_call: TRBJ2-7; cdr3_aa: ASSDALAGAYGNEQY
v_call: TRBV5-1; j_call: TRBJ1-1; cdr3_aa: ASSVGQGYMNTEAF
v_call: TRBV4-1; j_call: TRBJ2-1; cdr3_aa: ASSQDRTNQLYNEQF
v_call: TRBV29-1; j_call: TRBJ1-6; cdr3_aa: SVGDTDSPLH
v_call: TRBV3-1/TRBV3-2; j_call: TRBJ2-4; cdr3_aa: ASSQGRGLY
v_call: TRBV29-1; j_call: TRBJ2-5; cdr3_aa: SVEFLWRGLAERQETQY
v_call: TRBV6-1; j_call: TRBJ2-5; cdr3_aa: ASSEGQGEAETQY
v_call: TRBV2; j_call: TRBJ1-6; cdr3_aa: ASSARVQGGFYNSPLH
v_call: TRBV11-2; j_call: TRBJ2-7; cdr3_aa: ASSWERQGSYEQY
v_call: TRBV6-2/TRBV6-3; j_call: TRBJ1-1; cdr3_aa: ASSDTGNTEAF
v_call: TRBV5-4; j_call: TRBJ2-5; cdr3_aa: ASSLTSGRGETQY
v_call: TRBV9; j_call: TRBJ2-7; cdr3_aa: ASSVGTGGPGLAGDMRY
v_call: TRBV23-1; j_call: TRBJ1-2; cdr3_aa: ASIPMQRGLNGYT
v_call: TRBV3-1/TRBV3-2; j_call: TRBJ1-1; cdr3_aa: ASSYKNTEAF
v_call: TRBV7-2; j_call: TRBJ2-3; cdr3_aa: ASNLDLLAGGATDTQY
v_call: TRBV19; j_call: TRBJ2-2; cdr3_aa: ASSPHQGPTGELF
v_call: TRBV19; j_call: TRBJ2-7; cdr3_aa: ASSFGTGALEQY
v_call: TRBV6-1; j_call: TRBJ2-3; cdr3_aa: ASSEAGIRGRSTDTQY
v_call: TRBV6-6; j_call: TRBJ1-6; cdr3_aa: ASSWARVSNSPLH
v_call: TRBV2; j_call: TRBJ1-4; cdr3_aa: ASLRRPIEKLF
v_call: TRBV2; j_call: TRBJ2-5; cdr3_aa: ASRQLAGVLETQY
v_call: TRBV6-2/TRBV6-3; j_call: TRBJ2-7; cdr3_aa: ASSRRTSGVYEQY
v_call: TRBV7-2; j_call: TRBJ1-3; cdr3_aa: ASSFPGGNTIY
v_call: TRBV6-5; j_call: TRBJ2-5; cdr3_aa: ASSPGETQY
v_call: TRBV6-6; j_call: TRBJ1-3; cdr3_aa: ATRNRGRSGNTIY
v_call: TRBV18; j_call: TRBJ2-2; cdr3_aa: ASSPSRDRELF
v_call: TRBV4-1; j_call: TRBJ2-7; cdr3_aa: ASSQAPPQVYEQY
v_call: TRBV7-9; j_call: TRBJ1-4; cdr3_aa: ASSPGQVNEKLF
v_call: TRBV5-4; j_call: TRBJ2-3; cdr3_aa: ASSLDRPSTDTQY
v_call: TRBV11-2; j_call: TRBJ1-3; cdr3_aa: ASSLGQGAGNTIY
v_call: TRBV6-2/TRBV6-3; j_call: TRBJ1-2; cdr3_aa: ASSSGTSYGYT
v_call: TRBV12-3/TRBV12-4; j_call: TRBJ2-7; cdr3_aa: ASSVRAYEQY
v_call: TRBV3-1/TRBV3-2; j_call: TRBJ1-4; cdr3_aa: ASSQDSGATNEKLF
v_call: TRBV11-2; j_call: TRBJ2-2; cdr3_aa: ASSLRQVRTGELF
v_call: TRBV6-2/TRBV6-3; j_call: TRBJ2-1; cdr3_aa: ASSETSFEQF